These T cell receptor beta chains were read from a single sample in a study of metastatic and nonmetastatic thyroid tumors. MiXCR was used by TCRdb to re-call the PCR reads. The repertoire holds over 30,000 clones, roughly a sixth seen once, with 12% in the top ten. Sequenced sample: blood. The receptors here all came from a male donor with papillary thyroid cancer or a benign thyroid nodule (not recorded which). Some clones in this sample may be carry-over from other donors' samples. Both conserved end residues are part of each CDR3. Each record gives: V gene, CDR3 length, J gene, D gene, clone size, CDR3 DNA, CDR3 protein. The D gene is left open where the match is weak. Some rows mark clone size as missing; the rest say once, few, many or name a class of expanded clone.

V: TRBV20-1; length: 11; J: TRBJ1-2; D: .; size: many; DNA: TGCAGTGCGATAACATCATATGGCTACACCTTC; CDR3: CSAITSYGYTF
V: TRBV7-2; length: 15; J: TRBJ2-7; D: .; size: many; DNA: TGTGCCAGCAGCTTAGACCTTTCCACAGGCCGCGAGCAGTACTTC; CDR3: CASSLDLSTGREQYF
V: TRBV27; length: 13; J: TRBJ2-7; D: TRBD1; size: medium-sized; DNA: TGTGCCAGCAGTTTACAGGGGGCTGGCGAGCAGTACTTC; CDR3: CASSLQGAGEQYF
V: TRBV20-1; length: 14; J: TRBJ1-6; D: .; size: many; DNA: TGCAGTGCTAGGACAAGCTCCTATAATTCACCCCTCCACTTT; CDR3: CSARTSSYNSPLHF
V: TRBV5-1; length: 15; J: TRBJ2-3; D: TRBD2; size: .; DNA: TGCGCCAGCAATCGAGCGGGAGCTTTGACAGATACGCAGTATTTT; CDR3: CASNRAGALTDTQYF
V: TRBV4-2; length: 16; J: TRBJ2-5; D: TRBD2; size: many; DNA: TGTGCCAGCAGCCTAACGACTAGCGGAGCCGAGGAGACCCAGTACTTC; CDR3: CASSLTTSGAEETQYF
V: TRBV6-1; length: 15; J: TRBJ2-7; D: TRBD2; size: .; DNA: TGTGCCAGCACCCAGGGTAGCGGGGGGACATACCCGCAGTACTTC; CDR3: CASTQGSGGTYPQYF
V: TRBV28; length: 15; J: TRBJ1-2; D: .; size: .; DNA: TGTGCCAGCAGGGGAGTAGGGGGGTGGCCTGATGGCTACACCTTC; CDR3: CASRGVGGWPDGYTF
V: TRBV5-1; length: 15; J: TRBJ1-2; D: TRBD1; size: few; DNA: TGCGCCAGCAGCCCCGGACAGGGTTTCGGTTATGGCTACACCTTC; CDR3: CASSPGQGFGYGYTF
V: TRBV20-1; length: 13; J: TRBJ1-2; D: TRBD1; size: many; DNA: TGCAGTGCTCCGGGACAGGGGAACCGAGGCTACACCTTC; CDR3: CSAPGQGNRGYTF
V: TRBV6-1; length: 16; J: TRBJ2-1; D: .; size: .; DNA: TGTGCCAGCAGTGGGCGACGAGGGGAATCCTACAATGAGCAGTTCTTC; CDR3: CASSGRRGESYNEQFF
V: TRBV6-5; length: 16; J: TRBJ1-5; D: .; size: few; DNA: TGTGCCAGCAGTTACCCCGAAGGAGGGGAAGGGCAGCCCCAGCATTTT; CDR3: CASSYPEGGEGQPQHF
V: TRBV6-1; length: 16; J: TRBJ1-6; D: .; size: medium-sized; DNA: TGTGCCAGCAGTCCGAAAACAGGTGTCTATAATTCACCCCTCCACTTT; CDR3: CASSPKTGVYNSPLHF
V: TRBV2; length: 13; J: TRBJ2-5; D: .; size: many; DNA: TGTGCCAGCAGTGAAAATAGGGCAGAGACCCAGTACTTC; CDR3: CASSENRAETQYF
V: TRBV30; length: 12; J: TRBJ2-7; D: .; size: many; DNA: TGTGCCTGGGGCAGGCATACCTACGAGCAGTACTTC; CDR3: CAWGRHTYEQYF
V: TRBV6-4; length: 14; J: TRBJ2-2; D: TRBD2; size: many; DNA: TGTGCCAGCAGTTTAGCGGGAGTTGGCGGGGAGCTGTTTTTT; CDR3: CASSLAGVGGELFF
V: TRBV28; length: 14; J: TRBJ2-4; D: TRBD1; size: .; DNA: TGTGCCAGCAGTTGTGAGGGGGCAGGGTGTGTTCAGTACTTC; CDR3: CASSCEGAGCVQYF
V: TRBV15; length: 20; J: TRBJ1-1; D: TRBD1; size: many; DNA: TGTGCCACCAGCAGAACAATAGCATTCTCTCTAAACAGGGGAAGGACTGAAGCTTTCTTT; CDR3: CATSRTIAFSLNRGRTEAFF
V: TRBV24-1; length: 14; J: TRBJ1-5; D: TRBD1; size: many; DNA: TGTGCCACCAGTGATGGGACAGTCAATCAGCCCCAGCATTTT; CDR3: CATSDGTVNQPQHF
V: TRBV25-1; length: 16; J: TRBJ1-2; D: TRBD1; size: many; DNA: TGTGCCAGCAGTTTACAGGGGGCCGAATTAAACTATGGCTACACCTTC; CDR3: CASSLQGAELNYGYTF